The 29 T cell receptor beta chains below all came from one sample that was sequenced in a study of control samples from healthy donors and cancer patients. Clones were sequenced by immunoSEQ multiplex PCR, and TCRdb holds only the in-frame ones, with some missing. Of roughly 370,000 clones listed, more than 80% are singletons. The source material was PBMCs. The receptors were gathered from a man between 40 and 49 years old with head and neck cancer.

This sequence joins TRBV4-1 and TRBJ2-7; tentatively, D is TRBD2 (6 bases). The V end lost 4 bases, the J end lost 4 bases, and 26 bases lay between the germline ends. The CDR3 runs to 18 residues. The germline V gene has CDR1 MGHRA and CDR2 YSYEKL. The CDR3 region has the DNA TGCGCCAGCAGCCCAGTTACCGCCAGAAGGGGCCGGGGGTACGAGCAGTACTTC. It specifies CASSPVTARRGRGYEQYF.

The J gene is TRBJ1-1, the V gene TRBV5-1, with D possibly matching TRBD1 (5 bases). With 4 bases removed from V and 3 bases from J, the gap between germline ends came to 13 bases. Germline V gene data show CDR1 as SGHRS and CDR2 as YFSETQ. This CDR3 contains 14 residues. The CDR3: CASSPGGGYTEAFF. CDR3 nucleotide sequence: TGCGCCAGCAGCCCCGGGGGTGGGTACACTGAAGCTTTCTTT.

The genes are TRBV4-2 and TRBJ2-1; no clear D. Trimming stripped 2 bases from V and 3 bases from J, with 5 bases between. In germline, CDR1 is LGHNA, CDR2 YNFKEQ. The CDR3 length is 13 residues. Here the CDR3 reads CASSQRRYNEQFF. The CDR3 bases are TGTGCCAGCAGCCAAAGGCGCTACAATGAGCAGTTCTTC.

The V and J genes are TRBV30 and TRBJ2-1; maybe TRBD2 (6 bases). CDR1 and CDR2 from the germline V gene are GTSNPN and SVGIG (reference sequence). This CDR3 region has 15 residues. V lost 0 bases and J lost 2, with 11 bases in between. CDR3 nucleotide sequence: TGTGCCTGGAGTGTAGACGGGAGCCCCTACAATGAGCAGTTCTTC. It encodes CAWSVDGSPYNEQFF.

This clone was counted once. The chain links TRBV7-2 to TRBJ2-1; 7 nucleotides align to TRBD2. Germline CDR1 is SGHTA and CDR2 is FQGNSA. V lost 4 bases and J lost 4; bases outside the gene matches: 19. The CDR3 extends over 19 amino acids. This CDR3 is CASSSPVRRAGLPYNEQFF. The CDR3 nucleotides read TGTGCCAGCAGCTCCCCGGTGAGGAGGGCGGGACTACCATACAATGAGCAGTTCTTC.

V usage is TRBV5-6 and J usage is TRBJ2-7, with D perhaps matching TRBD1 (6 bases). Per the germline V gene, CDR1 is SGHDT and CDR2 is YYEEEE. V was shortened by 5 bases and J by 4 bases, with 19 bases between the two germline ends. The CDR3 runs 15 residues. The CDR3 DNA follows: TGTGCCAGCAGGCTACAGGGTACCACCCCATACGAGCAGTACTTC. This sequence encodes CASRLQGTTPYEQYF.

Here the CDR3 DNA reads TGTGCCAGCAGTGGACAGGGGATTTTTAATAGCAATCAGCCCCAGCATTTT. Residues: CASSGQGIFNSNQPQHF. The chain recombines TRBV28 with TRBJ1-5, with 9 nucleotides matching TRBD1. Germline V gives CDR1 MDHEN, CDR2 SYDVKM. The ends lost 5 bases at V and 0 bases at J; junction bases unmatched: 8. The CDR3 is 17 residues long.

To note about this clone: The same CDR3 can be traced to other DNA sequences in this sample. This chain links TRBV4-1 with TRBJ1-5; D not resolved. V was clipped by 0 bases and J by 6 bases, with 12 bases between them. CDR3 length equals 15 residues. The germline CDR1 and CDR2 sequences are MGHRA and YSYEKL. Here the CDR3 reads CASSQDPRGSQPQHF. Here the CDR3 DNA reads TGCGCCAGCAGCCAAGATCCCCGGGGTTCTCAGCCCCAGCATTTT.

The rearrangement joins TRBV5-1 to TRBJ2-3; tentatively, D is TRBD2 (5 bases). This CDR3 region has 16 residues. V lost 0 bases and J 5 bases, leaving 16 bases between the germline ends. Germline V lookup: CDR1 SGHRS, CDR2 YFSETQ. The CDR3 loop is CASSLEDGLGEDTQYF. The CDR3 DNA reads TGCGCCAGCAGCTTGGAAGACGGCCTCGGGGAAGATACGCAGTATTTT. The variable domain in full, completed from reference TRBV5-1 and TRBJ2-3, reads KAGVTQTPRYLIKTRGQQVTLSCSPISGHRSVSWYQQTPGQGLQFLFEYFSETQRNKGNFPGRFSGRQFSNSRSEMNVSTLELGDSALYLCASSLEDGLGEDTQYFGPGTRLTVL.

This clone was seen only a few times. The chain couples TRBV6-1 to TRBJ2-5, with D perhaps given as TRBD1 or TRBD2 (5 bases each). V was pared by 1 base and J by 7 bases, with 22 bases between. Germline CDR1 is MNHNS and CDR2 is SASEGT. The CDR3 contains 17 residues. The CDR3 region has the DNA TGTGCCAGCAGTGAAGGATGGGACGGGGCCCCCCCCCGGACCCAGTACTTC. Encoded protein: CASSEGWDGAPPRTQYF.

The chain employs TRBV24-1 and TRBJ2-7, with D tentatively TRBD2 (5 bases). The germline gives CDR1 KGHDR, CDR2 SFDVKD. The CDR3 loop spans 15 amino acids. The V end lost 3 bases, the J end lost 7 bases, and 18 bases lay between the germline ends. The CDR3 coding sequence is TGTGCCACCAGTGATCGAGGGAGCCTGCTGAGGGAGCAGTACTTC. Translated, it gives CATSDRGSLLREQYF.

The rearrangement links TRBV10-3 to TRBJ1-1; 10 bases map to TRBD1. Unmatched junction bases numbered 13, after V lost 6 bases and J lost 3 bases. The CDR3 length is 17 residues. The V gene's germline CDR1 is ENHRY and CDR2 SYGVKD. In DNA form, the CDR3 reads TGTGCCATCAGCCCGGTGGGGACAGGGGATCCCTACACTGAAGCTTTCTTT. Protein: CAISPVGTGDPYTEAFF.

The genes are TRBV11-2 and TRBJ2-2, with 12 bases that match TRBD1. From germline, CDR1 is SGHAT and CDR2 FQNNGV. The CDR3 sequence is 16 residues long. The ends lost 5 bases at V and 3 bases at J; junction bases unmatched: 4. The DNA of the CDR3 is TGTGCCAGCAGCCGGGACAGGGGGCTTTACACCGGGGAGCTGTTTTTT. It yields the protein CASSRDRGLYTGELFF. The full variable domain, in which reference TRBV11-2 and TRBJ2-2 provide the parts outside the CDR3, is EAGVAQSPRYKIIEKRQSVAFWCNPISGHATLYWYQQILGQGPKLLIQFQNNGVVDDSQLPKDRFSAERLKGVDSTLKIQPAKLEDSAVYLCASSRDRGLYTGELFFGEGSRLTVL.

As DNA, the CDR3 is TGTGCCAGCAGCTCCCGGGGGCGGAGCCCTATCTCCTACAATGAGCAGTTCTTC. Translated, it gives CASSSRGRSPISYNEQFF. The rearrangement uses TRBV11-2 and TRBJ2-1, with D possibly being TRBD1 or TRBD2 (6 bases each). The ends were cut back, 4 bases at V and 0 bases at J, with 19 bases in the middle. From germline, CDR1 is SGHAT and CDR2 FQNNGV. This CDR3 contains 18 residues.

The DNA for the CDR3 is TGTGCCAGCAGCACAGACAGGGGGCGAGGCGAAAAACTGTTTTTT. This gives the protein CASSTDRGRGEKLFF. This chain uses TRBV7-9 with TRBJ1-4; 10 nucleotides match TRBD1. This CDR3 contains 15 residues. Germline V CDR1 and CDR2: SEHNR, FQNEAQ (reference sequence). V lost 5 bases and J lost 8; bases outside the gene matches: 8.

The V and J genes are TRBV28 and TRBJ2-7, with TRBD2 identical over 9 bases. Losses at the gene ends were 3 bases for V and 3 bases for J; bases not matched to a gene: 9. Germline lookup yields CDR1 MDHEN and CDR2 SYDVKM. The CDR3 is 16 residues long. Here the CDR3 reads CASSFSGLAKYYEQYF. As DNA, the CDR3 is TGTGCCAGCAGTTTCTCCGGACTAGCGAAATACTACGAGCAGTACTTC.

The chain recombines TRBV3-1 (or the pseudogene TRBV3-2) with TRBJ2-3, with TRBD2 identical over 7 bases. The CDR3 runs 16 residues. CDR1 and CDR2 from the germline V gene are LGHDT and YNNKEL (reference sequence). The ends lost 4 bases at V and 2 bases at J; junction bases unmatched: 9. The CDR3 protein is CASSPLWDYSTDTQYF. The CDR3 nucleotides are TGTGCCAGCAGCCCCCTATGGGACTACTCCACAGATACGCAGTATTTT.

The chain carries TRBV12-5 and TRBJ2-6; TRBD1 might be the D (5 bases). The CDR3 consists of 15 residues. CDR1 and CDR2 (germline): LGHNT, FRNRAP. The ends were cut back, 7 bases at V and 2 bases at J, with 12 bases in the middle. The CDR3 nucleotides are TGTGCTAGTGAAACGGACATTCCTGGGGCCAACGTCCTGACTTTC. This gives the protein CASETDIPGANVLTF.

CDR3 in amino acids: CASSRTATPGSGEAFF. The CDR3, as DNA: TGTGCCAGCAGCCGGACAGCCACCCCCGGGAGTGGTGAAGCTTTCTTT. V and J are TRBV6-6 and TRBJ1-1, with D possibly being TRBD1 (6 bases). Trimming took 6 bases from V and 7 from J, leaving 24 bases between them. CDR1 is MNHNY and CDR2 is SVGAGI in the germline V gene (reference sequence). CDR3 size: 16 residues.

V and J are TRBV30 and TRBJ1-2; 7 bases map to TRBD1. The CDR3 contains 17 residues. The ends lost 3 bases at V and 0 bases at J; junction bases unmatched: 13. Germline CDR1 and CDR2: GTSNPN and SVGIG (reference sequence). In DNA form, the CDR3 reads TGTGCCTGGAGCCCTGTCGACAGGGTGGGAGCTAACTATGGCTACACCTTC. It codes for CAWSPVDRVGANYGYTF.

This CDR3 is CASSLAAVNSPLHF. CDR3 DNA sequence: TGCGCCAGCAGCTTGGCCGCTGTGAATTCACCCCTCCACTTT. The chain is built from TRBV5-1 and TRBJ1-6; D remains unclear. The ends were cut back, 0 bases at V and 7 bases at J, with 8 bases in the middle. The CDR3 has 14 amino acids. CDR1 and CDR2 from the germline V gene are SGHRS and YFSETQ.

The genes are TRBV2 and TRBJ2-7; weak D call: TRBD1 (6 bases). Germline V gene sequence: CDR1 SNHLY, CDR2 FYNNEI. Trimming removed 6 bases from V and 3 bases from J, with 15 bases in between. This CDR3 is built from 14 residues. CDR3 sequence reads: CASSEQGTDYEQYF. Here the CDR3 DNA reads TGTGCCAGCAGCGAACAGGGAACGGACTACGAGCAGTACTTC.

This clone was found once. In DNA, the CDR3 is TGCGCCAGCAGTCCTACCGGGACTAACTATGAGCAGTTCTTC. This sequence encodes CASSPTGTNYEQFF. J is TRBJ2-1 and V is TRBV5-1, with 7 positions matching TRBD2. The trim removed 5 bases at V and 8 bases at J, leaving 10 bases unmatched. This CDR3 spans 14 amino acids. Germline lookup yields CDR1 SGHRS and CDR2 YFSETQ. Filled out from reference TRBV5-1 and TRBJ2-1, the complete variable domain reads KAGVTQTPRYLIKTRGQQVTLSCSPISGHRSVSWYQQTPGQGLQFLFEYFSETQRNKGNFPGRFSGRQFSNSRSEMNVSTLELGDSALYLCASSPTGTNYEQFFGPGTRLTVL.

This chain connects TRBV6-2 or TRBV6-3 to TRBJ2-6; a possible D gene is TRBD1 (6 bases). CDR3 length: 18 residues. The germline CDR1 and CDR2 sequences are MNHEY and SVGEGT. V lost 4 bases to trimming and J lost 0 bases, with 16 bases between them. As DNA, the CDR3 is TGTGCCAGCAGTTCGCGACAGGACCTCTACTCTGGGGCCAACGTCCTGACTTTC. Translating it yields CASSSRQDLYSGANVLTF.

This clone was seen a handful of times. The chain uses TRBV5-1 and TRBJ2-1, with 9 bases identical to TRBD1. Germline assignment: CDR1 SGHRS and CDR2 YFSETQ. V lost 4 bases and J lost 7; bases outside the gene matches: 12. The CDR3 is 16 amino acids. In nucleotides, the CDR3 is TGCGCCAGCAGCCCAGACAGGGGGGTTTGGAGGAATGAGCAGTTCTTC. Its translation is CASSPDRGVWRNEQFF.

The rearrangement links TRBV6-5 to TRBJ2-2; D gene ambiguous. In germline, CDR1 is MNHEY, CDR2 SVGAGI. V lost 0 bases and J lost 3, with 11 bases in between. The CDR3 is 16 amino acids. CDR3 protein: CASSYSPTLYTGELFF. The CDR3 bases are TGTGCCAGCAGTTACTCACCCACCTTATACACCGGGGAGCTGTTTTTT.

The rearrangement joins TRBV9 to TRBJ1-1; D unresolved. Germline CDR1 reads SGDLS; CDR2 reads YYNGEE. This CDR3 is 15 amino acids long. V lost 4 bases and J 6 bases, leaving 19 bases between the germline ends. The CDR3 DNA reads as TGTGCCAGCAGCCCCGGTCGGGTCAGCTCCGCTGAAGCTTTCTTT. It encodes CASSPGRVSSAEAFF.

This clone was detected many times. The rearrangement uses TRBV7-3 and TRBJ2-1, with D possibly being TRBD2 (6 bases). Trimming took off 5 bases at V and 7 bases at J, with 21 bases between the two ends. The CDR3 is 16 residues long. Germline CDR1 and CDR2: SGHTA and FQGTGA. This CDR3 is CASSPFGGGLVNEQFF. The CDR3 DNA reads TGTGCCAGCAGCCCCTTTGGGGGAGGTCTCGTAAATGAGCAGTTCTTC. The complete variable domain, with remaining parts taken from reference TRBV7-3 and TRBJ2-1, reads GAGVSQTPSNKVTEKGKYVELRCDPISGHTALYWYRQSLGQGPEFLIYFQGTGAADDSGLPNDRFFAVRPEGSVSTLKIQRTERGDSAVYLCASSPFGGGLVNEQFFGPGTRLTVL.

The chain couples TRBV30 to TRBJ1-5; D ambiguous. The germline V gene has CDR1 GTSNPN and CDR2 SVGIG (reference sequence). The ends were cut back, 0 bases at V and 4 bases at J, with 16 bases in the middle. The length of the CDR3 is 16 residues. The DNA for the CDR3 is TGTGCCTGGAGTGTACCGGAAGCAGGAGGTAATCAGCCCCAGCATTTT. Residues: CAWSVPEAGGNQPQHF.